These 14 T cell receptor beta chains were sequenced from one sample in a study of cytomegalovirus exposure and HLA in healthy donors. The PCR ran on 60 Vbeta and 13 Jbeta primers. Using immunoSEQ multiplex PCR, the repertoire was profiled, and TCRdb retains in-frame clones only, with some absent. The data hold over 85,000 clones, with approximately 70% observed a single time. The sequencing sample was made of PBMCs. The receptors here all came from a man between 35 and 55 years old in good health and CMV-seronegative.

This sequence joins TRBV28 and TRBJ1-3, with 10 bases matching TRBD1. Unmatched junction bases numbered 14, after V lost 5 bases and J lost 4 bases. The germline V gene encodes CDR1 MDHEN and CDR2 SYDVKM. This CDR3 is built from 18 residues. The CDR3, as DNA: TGTGCCAGCAGTCGGGCGGGACAGGGGAGTTATTCCGGAAACACCATATATTTT. Its translation: CASSRAGQGSYSGNTIYF. Full variable domain (remainder filled in from reference TRBV28 and TRBJ1-3): DVKVTQSSRYLVKRTGEKVFLECVQDMDHENMFWYRQDPGLGLRLIYFSYDVKMKEKGDIPEGYSVSREKKERFSLILESASTNQTSMYLCASSRAGQGSYSGNTIYFGEGSWLTVV.

The chain joins TRBV2 to TRBJ2-7, with TRBD1 matching 8 bases. Germline assignment: CDR1 SNHLY and CDR2 FYNNEI. The length of the CDR3 is 15 residues. V was pared by 4 bases and J by 1 base, with 6 bases of the junction left unmatched. The DNA for the CDR3 is TGTGCCAGCAGTGTACCGGGACAGGCTTCCTACGAGCAGTACTTC. It encodes CASSVPGQASYEQYF.

The rearrangement joins TRBV11-2 to TRBJ2-7, with TRBD2 matching over 8 bases. After removal of 4 bases from V and 0 bases from J, the junction contained 11 bases not matched to a gene. CDR3 length: 17 residues. The germline V gene encodes CDR1 SGHAT and CDR2 FQNNGV. The CDR3: CASSYWSGGPLSYEQYF. CDR3 bases: TGTGCCAGCAGCTATTGGTCGGGGGGGCCTCTCTCCTACGAGCAGTACTTC.

The CDR3 DNA follows: TGTGCCAGCAGTGACGACAGCAATACTGAGCAGTTCTTC. Amino acids: CASSDDSNTEQFF. This chain uses TRBV2 with TRBJ2-1; D perhaps matches TRBD1 (5 bases). Germline V gene lookup returns CDR1 SNHLY and CDR2 FYNNEI. CDR3 length: 13 residues. The germline V and J ends were trimmed by 3 bases and 9 bases, with 12 bases remaining between them.

The chain combines TRBV9 with TRBJ1-6; 8 positions agree with TRBD1. The CDR3 length is 15 residues. Trimming removed 3 bases from V and 6 bases from J; junction bases left unmatched: 5. Germline CDR1 reads SGDLS; CDR2 reads YYNGEE. This CDR3 is CASSAGQGGNSPLHF. The CDR3 DNA reads TGTGCCAGCAGCGCCGGACAGGGAGGTAATTCACCCCTCCACTTT.

This chain joins TRBV27 and TRBJ2-7; TRBD2 matches 10 bases. The CDR3 runs 17 residues. CDR1 and CDR2 (germline): MNHEY, SMNVEV (reference sequence). Trimming cost V 5 bases and J 0 bases; bases outside gene matches: 10. The CDR3 region is CASSPQRGGLGSYEQYF. The CDR3 DNA reads TGTGCCAGCAGTCCCCAGCGGGGGGGCCTCGGCTCCTACGAGCAGTACTTC.

The rearrangement joins TRBV4-1 to TRBJ2-1; TRBD2 is a possible D gene (9 bases). Germline CDR1 reads MGHRA; CDR2 reads YSYEKL. The CDR3 length is 18 residues. The CDR3: CADRPGQEGGGAYNEQFF. The CDR3 bases are TGCGCTGACCGACCGGGACAGGAGGGCGGGGGGGCTTACAATGAGCAGTTCTTC.

V usage is TRBV5-6 and J usage is TRBJ1-6, with D perhaps matching TRBD1 (6 bases). V dropped 1 base and J dropped 8 bases, with 10 bases sitting between them. Germline CDR1 and CDR2: SGHDT and YYEEEE. CDR3 length: 14 amino acids. The CDR3: CASSLSRGYSPLHF. Written as DNA, the CDR3 is TGTGCCAGCAGCTTGAGCAGGGGTTATTCACCCCTCCACTTT.

This clone came up a few times. The CDR3 region has the DNA TGCGCCAGCAGCCTTGGACAGGTTTTCTCCTACGAGCAGTACTTC. This codes for CASSLGQVFSYEQYF. The chain couples TRBV5-1 to TRBJ2-5, with 7 bases aligning to TRBD1. The J call may be in error: the DNA end matches TRBJ2-7 better. Looked up from germline, CDR1 is SGHRS and CDR2 is YFSETQ. The CDR3 consists of 15 residues.

The chain employs TRBV10-1 and TRBJ2-7; D is perhaps TRBD2 (5 bases). V was clipped by 6 bases and J by 3 bases, with 18 bases between them. There are 15 residues in the CDR3. CDR1 is WNHNN and CDR2 is SYGVQD in the germline V gene (reference sequence). CDR3 coding DNA: TGCGCCAGCAGCTTAGACTACAACCCCGACTACGAGCAGTACTTC. Translated, it gives CASSLDYNPDYEQYF.

The J gene is TRBJ2-3, the V gene TRBV4-2; the match to TRBD2 covers 10 bases. The CDR3 loop spans 18 amino acids. Looked up from germline, CDR1 is LGHNA and CDR2 is YNFKEQ. Trimming at V came to 3 bases and at J to 2 bases, leaving 11 bases not matched to a gene. CDR3 nucleotide sequence: TGTGCCAGCAGCCACACCTCATTAGCGGGGGGATTCACAGATACGCAGTATTTT. Protein: CASSHTSLAGGFTDTQYF.

V and J are TRBV6-1 and TRBJ2-3; no reliable D call. V lost 6 bases and J lost 1, with 14 bases in between. This CDR3 has 15 amino acids. Germline V CDR1 and CDR2: MNHNS, SASEGT. CDR3 sequence: CASRFIWQGTDTQYF. In DNA form, the CDR3 reads TGTGCCAGCAGATTCATTTGGCAGGGCACAGATACGCAGTATTTT.

The chain uses TRBV6-6 and TRBJ2-7; D call uncertain. Germline-derived CDR1 and CDR2 are MNHNY and SVGAGI (reference sequence). V was shortened by 7 bases and J by 5 bases, with 18 bases between the two germline ends. This CDR3 region has 14 residues. DNA for the CDR3: TGTGCCAGCACGGCATTCCCCGAGGCTAACGAGCAGTACTTC. Protein sequence: CASTAFPEANEQYF.

The rearrangement uses TRBV4-3 and TRBJ2-7, with 8 bases fitting TRBD2. Germline loops: CDR1 LGHNA, CDR2 YSLEER. The CDR3 contains 15 residues. J gave up 3 bases and V 1 base, and 5 bases lay outside the gene matches. The CDR3 protein is CASSQVNAGGYEQYF. The CDR3 bases are TGCGCCAGCAGCCAAGTCAATGCGGGGGGCTACGAGCAGTACTTC.